This T cell receptor beta chain was recovered during a study of blood T cell repertoires in COVID-19. Study-wide background: Samples taken during acute and convalescent COVID-19 were collected in the United States, Italy and Spain. The cDNA or gDNA used as material had been derived from T cells, B-cell-depleted T cells, or PBMCs.

Per the original data handling: It was from reference gene primer amplification that nucleated cell counts were estimated. Using immunoSEQ multiplex PCR, the repertoire was profiled, and TCRdb retains in-frame clones only, with some absent. V and J calls and clone size are as listed in that table; D and trimming were resolved from the DNA. The data hold 300,000 to 500,000 clones, with more than 75% observed a single time. This CDR3 comprises 15 residues. The V segment lost 0 bases and the J segment 8 bases; nucleotides outside the gene matches: 7. The germline V gene has CDR1 LGHNA and CDR2 YSLEER. The specimen sequenced was PBMCs or T cells enriched from blood (not recorded which). This receptor was obtained from a woman aged 25 to 45 with acute COVID-19. The chain recombines TRBV4-3 with TRBJ1-2; 9 positions match TRBD1. This CDR3 is CASSQETGQGFGYTF. The CDR3 DNA sequence: TGCGCCAGCAGCCAAGAGACCGGACAGGGGTTCGGCTACACCTTC.